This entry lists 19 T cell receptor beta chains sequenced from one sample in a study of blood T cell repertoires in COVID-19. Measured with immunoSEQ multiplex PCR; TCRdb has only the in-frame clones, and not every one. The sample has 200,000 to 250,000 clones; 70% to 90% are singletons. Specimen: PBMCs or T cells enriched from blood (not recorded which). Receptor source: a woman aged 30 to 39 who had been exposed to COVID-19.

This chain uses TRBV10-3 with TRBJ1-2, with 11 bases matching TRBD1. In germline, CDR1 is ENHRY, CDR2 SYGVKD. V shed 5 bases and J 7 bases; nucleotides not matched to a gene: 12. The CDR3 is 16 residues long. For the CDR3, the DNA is TGTGCCATCAGTCCTGGACAGGGGGCGCAATTAGGTGGCTACACCTTC. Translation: CAISPGQGAQLGGYTF.

The CDR3 region has the DNA TGTGCCAGCAGCTTGAGGGGGGGCCCCTACAATGAGCAGTTCTTC. Translated: CASSLRGGPYNEQFF. V gene TRBV5-4 combines with J gene TRBJ2-1, with D perhaps matching TRBD2 (7 bases). V lost 1 base and J 2 bases, leaving 10 bases between the germline ends. The CDR3 length is 15 residues. The germline gives CDR1 SGHNT, CDR2 YYREEE (reference sequence).

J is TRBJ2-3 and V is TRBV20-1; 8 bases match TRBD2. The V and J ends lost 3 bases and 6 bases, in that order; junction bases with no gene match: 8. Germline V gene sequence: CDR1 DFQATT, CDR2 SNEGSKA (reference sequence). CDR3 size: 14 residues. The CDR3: CSASFPGGPDTQYF. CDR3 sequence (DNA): TGCAGTGCTAGTTTCCCGGGGGGGCCCGATACGCAGTATTTT.

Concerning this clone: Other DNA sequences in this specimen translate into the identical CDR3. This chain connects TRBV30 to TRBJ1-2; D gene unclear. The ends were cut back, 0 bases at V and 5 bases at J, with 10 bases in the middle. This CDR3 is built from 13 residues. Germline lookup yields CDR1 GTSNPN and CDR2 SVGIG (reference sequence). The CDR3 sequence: CAWSVRSGYGYTF. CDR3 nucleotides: TGTGCCTGGAGTGTTCGTTCGGGGTATGGCTACACCTTC.

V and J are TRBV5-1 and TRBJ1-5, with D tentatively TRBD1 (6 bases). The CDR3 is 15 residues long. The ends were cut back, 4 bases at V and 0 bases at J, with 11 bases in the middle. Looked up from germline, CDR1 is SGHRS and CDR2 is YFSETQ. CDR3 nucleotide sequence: TGCGCCAGCAGCCTCGGGACACCTAGCAATCAGCCCCAGCATTTT. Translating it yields CASSLGTPSNQPQHF.

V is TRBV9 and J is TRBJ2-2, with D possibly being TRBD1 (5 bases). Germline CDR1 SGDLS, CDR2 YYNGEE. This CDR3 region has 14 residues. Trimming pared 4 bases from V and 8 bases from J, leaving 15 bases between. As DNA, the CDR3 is TGTGCCAGCAGCACCGACAGTTATGGGGGGGAGCTGTTTTTT. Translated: CASSTDSYGGELFF.

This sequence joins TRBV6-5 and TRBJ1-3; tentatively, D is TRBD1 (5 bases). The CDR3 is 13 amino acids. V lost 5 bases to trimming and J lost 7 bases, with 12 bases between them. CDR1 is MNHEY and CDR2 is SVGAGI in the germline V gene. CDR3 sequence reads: CASSTGVGNTIYF. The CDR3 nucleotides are TGTGCCAGCAGTACAGGAGTGGGGAACACCATATATTTT.

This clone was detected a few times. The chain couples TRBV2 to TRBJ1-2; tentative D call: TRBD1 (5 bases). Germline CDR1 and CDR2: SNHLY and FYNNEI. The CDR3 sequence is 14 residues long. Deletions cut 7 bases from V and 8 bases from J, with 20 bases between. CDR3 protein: CASTPQTRRTGYTF. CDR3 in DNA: TGTGCCAGCACTCCGCAAACAAGACGGACAGGCTACACCTTC. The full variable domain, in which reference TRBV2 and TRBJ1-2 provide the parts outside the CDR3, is EPEVTQTPSHQVTQMGQEVILRCVPISNHLYFYWYRQILGQKVEFLVSFYNNEISEKSEIFDDQFSVERPDGSNFTLKIRSTKLEDSAMYFCASTPQTRRTGYTFGSGTRLTVV.

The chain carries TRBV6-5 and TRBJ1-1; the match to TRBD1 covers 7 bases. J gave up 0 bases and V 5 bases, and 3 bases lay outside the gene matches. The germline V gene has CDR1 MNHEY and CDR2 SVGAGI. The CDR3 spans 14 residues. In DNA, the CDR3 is TGTGCCAGCAGTCCACAGGGGTTGAACACTGAAGCTTTCTTT. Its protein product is CASSPQGLNTEAFF.

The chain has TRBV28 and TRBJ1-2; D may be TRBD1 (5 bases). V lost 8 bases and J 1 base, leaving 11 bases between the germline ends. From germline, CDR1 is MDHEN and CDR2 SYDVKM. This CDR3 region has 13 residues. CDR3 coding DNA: TGTGCCAGCGGGGCCTCCCGTAACTATGGCTACACCTTC. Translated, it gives CASGASRNYGYTF.

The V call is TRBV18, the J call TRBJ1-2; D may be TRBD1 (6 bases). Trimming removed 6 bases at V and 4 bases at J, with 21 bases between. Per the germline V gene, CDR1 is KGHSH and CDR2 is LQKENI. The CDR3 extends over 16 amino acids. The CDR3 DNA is TGTGCCAGCTCCTCTGCGGGGGCGGTCAGAAGCTATGGCTACACCTTC. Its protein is CASSSAGAVRSYGYTF. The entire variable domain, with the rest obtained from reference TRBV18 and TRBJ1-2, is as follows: NAGVMQNPRHLVRRRGQEARLRCSPMKGHSHVYWYRQLPEEGLKFMVYLQKENIIDESGMPKERFSAEFPKEGPSILRIQQVVRGDSAAYFCASSSAGAVRSYGYTFGSGTRLTVV.

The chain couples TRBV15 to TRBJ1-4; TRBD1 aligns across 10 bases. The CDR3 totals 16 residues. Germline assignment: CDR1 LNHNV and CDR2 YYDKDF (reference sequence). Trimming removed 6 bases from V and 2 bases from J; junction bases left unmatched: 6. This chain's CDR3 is CATRRTGGRTNEKLFF. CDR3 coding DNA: TGTGCCACCAGGAGGACAGGGGGAAGGACTAATGAAAAACTGTTTTTT.

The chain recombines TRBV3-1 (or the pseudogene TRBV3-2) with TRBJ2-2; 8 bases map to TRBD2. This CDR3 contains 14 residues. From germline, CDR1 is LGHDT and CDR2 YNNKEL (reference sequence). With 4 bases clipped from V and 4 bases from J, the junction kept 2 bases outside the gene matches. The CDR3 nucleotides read TGTGCCAGCAGCCCCGGGACTAGCACCGGGGAGCTGTTTTTT. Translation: CASSPGTSTGELFF.

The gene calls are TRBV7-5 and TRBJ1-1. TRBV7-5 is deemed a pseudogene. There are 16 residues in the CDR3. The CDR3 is CARSLERRVTNTEAFF. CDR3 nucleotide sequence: TGTGCCAGAAGCCTAGAAAGGAGAGTAACGAACACTGAAGCTTTCTTT.

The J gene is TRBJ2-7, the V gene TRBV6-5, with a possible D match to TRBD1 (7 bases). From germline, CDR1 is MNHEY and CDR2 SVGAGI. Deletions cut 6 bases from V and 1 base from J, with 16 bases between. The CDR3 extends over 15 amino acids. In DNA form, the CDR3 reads TGTGCCAGCAGGTCAGGGGGGCTGGGATCCTACGAGCAGTACTTC. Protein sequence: CASRSGGLGSYEQYF.

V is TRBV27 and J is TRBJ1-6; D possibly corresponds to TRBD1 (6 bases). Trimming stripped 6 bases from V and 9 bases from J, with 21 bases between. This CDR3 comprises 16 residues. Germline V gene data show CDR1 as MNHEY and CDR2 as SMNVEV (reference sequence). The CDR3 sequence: CASRLTDSHVGSPLHF. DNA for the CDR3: TGTGCCAGCAGGCTAACGGACAGCCACGTAGGTTCACCCCTCCACTTT.

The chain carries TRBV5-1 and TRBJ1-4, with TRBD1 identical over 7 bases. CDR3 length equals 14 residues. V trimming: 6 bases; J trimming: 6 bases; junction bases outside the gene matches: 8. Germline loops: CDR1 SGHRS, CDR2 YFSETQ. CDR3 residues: CASMDPTGHEKLFF. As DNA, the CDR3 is TGCGCCAGCATGGACCCGACAGGGCATGAAAAACTGTTTTTT.

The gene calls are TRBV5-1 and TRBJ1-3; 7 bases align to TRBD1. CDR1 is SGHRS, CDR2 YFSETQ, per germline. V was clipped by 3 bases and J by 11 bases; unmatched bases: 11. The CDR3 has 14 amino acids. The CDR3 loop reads CASSWGTADVAIYF. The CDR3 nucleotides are TGCGCCAGCAGCTGGGGGACAGCGGACGTCGCCATATATTTT.

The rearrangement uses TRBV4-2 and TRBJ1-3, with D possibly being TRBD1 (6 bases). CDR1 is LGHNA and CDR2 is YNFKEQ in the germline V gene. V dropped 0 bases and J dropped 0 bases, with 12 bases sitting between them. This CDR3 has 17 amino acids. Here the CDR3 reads CASSQDGGGGSGNTIYF. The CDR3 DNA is TGTGCCAGCAGCCAAGATGGGGGCGGGGGCTCTGGAAACACCATATATTTT.